A selection of T cell receptor beta chains follows, all from one sample in a study of response to subunit inactivated influenza vaccine. TCRdb analysed the RT-PCR reads with MiXCR anew, one entry per CDR3 protein. The repertoire includes approximately 500,000 distinct CDR3 sequences, 10% to 15% of them detected once, and 13% sits in the top ten. Sequencing used PBMCs from blood, obtained roughly 45 days after vaccination. These receptors all stem from a man aged 45-65 years who received an inactivated influenza vaccine. CDR3s leave out the opening cysteine and the closing phenylalanine or tryptophan. Only part of the rows carry a size: once, few, many, or a class if the clone is expanded.

cdr3_length v_call clone_size cdr3_aa
13 TRBV28 NA ASSSLTSATDTQY
10 TRBV20-1 many SARSRSNEQF
12 TRBV19 few ASSLIHRGYGYT
12 TRBV4-1 NA ASSQSDRVYEQY
13 TRBV5-1 many ASSFTGTSSYEQY
12 TRBV12-3/TRBV12-4 few ASSSGQGEQPQH
12 TRBV5-1 few AKIAGGRVGELF
10 TRBV7-8 NA ASSLSWDEQF
14 TRBV2 few ASRRTGRGANTEAF
12 TRBV5-1 few ASSPEASYNEQF
14 TRBV29-1 many SVAAIAGGPADTQY
13 TRBV11-2 NA ASSLSPSFPYEQY
11 TRBV7-2 few ASSLAITETQY
12 TRBV12-3/TRBV12-4 many ASSPGASDNEQF
14 TRBV24-1 few ATSGDRRANTGELF
13 TRBV13 few ASSSRGARSTEAF
13 TRBV4-2 NA ASSQVGGLGTEAF
12 TRBV5-1 few ASSNTGENFEQY
14 TRBV6-1 few ASRNPGGANTGELF
13 TRBV12-3/TRBV12-4 NA ASSGQGAGPDTQY
13 TRBV5-1 few ASSLAVGLGDTQY
11 TRBV6-1 NA ASSEHYQREQY
10 TRBV7-9 few ASSRGQFEQF
14 TRBV12-3/TRBV12-4 many ASSLARTGNEGEQY
14 TRBV5-6 NA ASSWTGLAGRKTQY
14 TRBV7-2 many ASSFGAGGPRDTQY
13 TRBV9 NA ASSPEGRRHYGYT
11 TRBV18 few ASSPPAVTEAF
10 TRBV20-1 NA SARQDSETQY
17 TRBV20-1 few SARDVWAGITSSYNEQF
14 TRBV5-1 NA ASSLDVVAGINEQF
14 TRBV7-8 few ASSLLTRGLNTEAF
13 TRBV12-3/TRBV12-4 NA ASSLREPNTGELF
14 TRBV12-3/TRBV12-4 few ASSLALGLAINEQY
13 TRBV5-1 many ASSLGASGNNEQF
12 TRBV7-9 NA ASTLAGTPGEQF
13 TRBV28 NA ASVSSSKFTDTQY
12 TRBV10-3 few AISVTGTKETQY
12 TRBV6-2/TRBV6-3 few ASSFPTLTGEQY
14 TRBV11-2 few ASSLVGRLLNNEQF
13 TRBV12-3/TRBV12-4 few ASSFRSGLNQPQH
10 TRBV20-1 NA SASPTANTQY
12 TRBV7-9 few ASSFEGTAQIQY
11 TRBV20-1 many SATSGGVREQF
13 TRBV5-1 few ASSLAGGAGQPQH
15 TRBV11-2 NA ASSLSLNRDTSYEQY
16 TRBV2 NA TLSLVHRRGLQNNEQF
13 TRBV12-3/TRBV12-4 NA ASRRTSGGSGEQY
12 TRBV20-1 NA SATPGPGLEKLF
14 TRBV5-1 NA ASSYTTGQGRNEQF
12 TRBV29-1 many RRAGDRDTDTQY
13 TRBV9 few ASSSTGRNTDTQY
12 TRBV6-5 many ASSYLQQNTEAF
10 TRBV12-3/TRBV12-4 NA ASSDDRYEQY
15 TRBV3-1 NA ASSIPPAGTSAGEQF
13 TRBV20-1 few SAINVSPRTDTQY
13 TRBV28 NA ASLNPGQGSGELF
8 TRBV2 NA ASLADTQY
14 TRBV7-9 NA ASSYAGLAGSSEQY
21 TRBV7-2 few ASSFRPLGQGALFPSSYNEQF